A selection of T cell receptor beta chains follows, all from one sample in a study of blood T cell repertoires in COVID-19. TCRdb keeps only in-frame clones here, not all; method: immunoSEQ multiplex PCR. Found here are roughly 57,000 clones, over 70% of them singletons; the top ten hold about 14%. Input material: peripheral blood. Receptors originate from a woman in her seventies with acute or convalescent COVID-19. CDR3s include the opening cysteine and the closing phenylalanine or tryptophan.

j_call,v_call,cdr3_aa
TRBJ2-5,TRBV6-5,CASSRDRAETQYF
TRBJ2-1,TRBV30,CAWKLLGGKEQFF
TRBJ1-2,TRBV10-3,CAISESGVGQVNGYTF
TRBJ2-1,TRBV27,CASSLASYNEQFF
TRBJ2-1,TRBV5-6,CASSRTGGWSYNEQFF
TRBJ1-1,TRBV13,CASRAGWNTEAFF
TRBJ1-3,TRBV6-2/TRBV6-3,CASSYQGTENGNTIYF
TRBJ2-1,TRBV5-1,CASSASRSVNEQFF
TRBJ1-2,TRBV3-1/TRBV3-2,CASSRRTGQGAWGYTF
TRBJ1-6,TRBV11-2,CASSLDLRNSPLHF
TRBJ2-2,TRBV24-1,CATQDRHGGELFF
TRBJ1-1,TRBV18,CASSPGTGLKAEAFF
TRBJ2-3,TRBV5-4,CASSYDLQGTDTQYF
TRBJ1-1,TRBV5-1,CASSSRGQGTEAFF
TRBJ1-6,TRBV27,CASSLAGKGSPLHF
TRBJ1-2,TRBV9,CASSVGGAPNGYTF
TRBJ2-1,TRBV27,CASSFGLVTGEQFF
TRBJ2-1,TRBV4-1,CASSQPLRLAGKGEQFF
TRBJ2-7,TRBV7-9,CASSFGGTQGGREQYF
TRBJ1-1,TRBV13,CASSSRDRGNTEAFF
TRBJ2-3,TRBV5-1,CASSGGASTDTQYF
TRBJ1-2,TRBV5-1,CASFPGGADYGYTF
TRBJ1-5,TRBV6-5,CASSDSGGWQPQHF
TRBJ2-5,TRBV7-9,CASSMKGLAQETQYF
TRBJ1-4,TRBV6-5,CASSRQSLNEKLFF
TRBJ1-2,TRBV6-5,CASTAGTVAYGYTF
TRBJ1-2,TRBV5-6,CASSSAGPGYTF
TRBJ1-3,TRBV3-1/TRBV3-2,CASSLTGGGNTIYF
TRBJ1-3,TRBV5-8,CASSLASSGNTIYF
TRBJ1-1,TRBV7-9,CASTAQGGGGAEAFF
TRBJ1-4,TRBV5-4,CASSHGTGNEKLFF
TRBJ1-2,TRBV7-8,CASSPQGGGNYGYTF
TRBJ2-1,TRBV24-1,CATGTSGVNEQFF
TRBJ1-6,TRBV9,CASSVESRSPLHF
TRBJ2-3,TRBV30,CAWRGGGTQYF
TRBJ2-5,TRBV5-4,CASRAGTSDIQETQYF
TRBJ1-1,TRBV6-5,CASSPRQGYTEAFF